The 5 T cell receptor beta chains reported below all come from one sample, sequenced in a study of shared clonotypes between healthy human individuals. The protocol was immunoSEQ multiplex PCR, while the TCRdb copy is restricted to in-frame clones and leaves out a portion. The sample has roughly 500,000 clones, 75% to 85% seen once. Material: PBMCs. The receptors were gathered from a woman aged 40-49 years in good health. Some clones in this sample may be carry-over from other donors' samples.

About this clone: A much larger clone lies a single base off, so this may be a read error. The same CDR3 also results from other DNA sequences found in this sample. CDR3 DNA: TGTGCCAGCAGCGTAGAGGGGGCACGCGGAAACACCATATATTTT. This codes for CASSVEGARGNTIYF. This chain links TRBV9 with TRBJ1-3, with TRBD1 matching over 7 bases. This CDR3 contains 15 residues. The V segment lost 0 bases and the J segment 4 bases; nucleotides outside the gene matches: 4. CDR1 is SGDLS, CDR2 YYNGEE, per germline.

This clone was counted once. CDR3 bases: TGTGCCAGCAGTTTTCGCGGACCCCAAGAGACCCAGTACTTC. Translated: CASSFRGPQETQYF. The genes are TRBV27 and TRBJ2-5; no definite D call. Trimming stripped 3 bases from V and 1 base from J, with 9 bases between. The CDR3 totals 14 residues. CDR1 and CDR2 from the germline V gene are MNHEY and SMNVEV (reference sequence).

About this clone itself: A much larger clone differs by one base, so this may be a read error. The V gene is TRBV5-6, the J gene TRBJ1-2; 7 bases align to TRBD1. The V gene end was trimmed by 4 bases and the J gene end by 2 bases; junction bases not matched to a gene: 2. Per germline, CDR1 SGHDT and CDR2 YYEEEE. The CDR3 is 13 amino acids. CDR3 protein: CASSVDRNYGYTF. In nucleotides, the CDR3 is TGTGCCAGCAGCGTGGACAGGAACTATGGCTACACCTTC.

The chain links TRBV6-6 to TRBJ1-1, with a possible D match to TRBD1 (6 bases). This CDR3 is 14 amino acids long. Trimming stripped 6 bases from V and 0 bases from J, with 11 bases between. The germline gives CDR1 MNHNY, CDR2 SVGAGI (reference sequence). CDR3 DNA: TGTGCCAGCAGCTTACAGGGATTGAACACTGAAGCTTTCTTT. Translated: CASSLQGLNTEAFF.

The V and J genes are TRBV7-9 and TRBJ2-1; 7 positions match TRBD1. V was pared by 3 bases and J by 7 bases, with 6 bases of the junction left unmatched. The length of the CDR3 is 14 residues. Germline loops: CDR1 SEHNR, CDR2 FQNEAQ (reference sequence). CDR3 nucleotides: TGTGCCAGCAGCTTTCGCGCCAGGGGGAATGAGCAGTTCTTC. This codes for CASSFRARGNEQFF.